The rows below give T cell receptor beta chains drawn from one sample of a study of cytomegalovirus exposure and HLA in healthy donors. TCRdb's copy holds only in-frame clones and misses some; the assay was immunoSEQ multiplex PCR. This repertoire shows fewer than 150,000 clones, 80% found once; its top ten account for around 1.3%. The sample taken for sequencing was PBMCs. The receptors were sampled from a female donor in good health and CMV-seronegative. The CDR3 runs from the conserved cysteine through the conserved F or W. The order of the fields is J gene, clone size, V gene, D gene, CDR3 DNA, CDR3 protein. A D gene is named only where the DNA matches it firmly. Size is omitted from some rows. Given values are once, few, many or a class for expanded clones.

TRBJ1-5 NA TRBV18 TRBD1 TGTGCCAGCTCACCACCCGGGACAGGGGGCCGGAATCAGCCCCAGCATTTT CASSPPGTGGRNQPQHF
TRBJ1-1 NA TRBV27 NA TGTGCCAGCAGTGCTCTGAGGAGCACTGAAGCTTTCTTT CASSALRSTEAFF
TRBJ1-1 NA TRBV28 TRBD1 TGTGCCAGCAGGTCAGGGGGCACTGAAGCTTTCTTT CASRSGGTEAFF
TRBJ1-1 once TRBV5-8 NA TGTGCCAGCAGCGCTGACGGGGATAACACTGAAGCTTTCTTT CASSADGDNTEAFF
TRBJ1-1 NA TRBV6-1 NA TGTGCCAGCACCCTAGTGTTCATGAACACTGAAGCTTTCTTT CASTLVFMNTEAFF
TRBJ1-1 NA TRBV11-2 NA TGTGCCAGCAGCCTCCCAGGTGGGGGGGGGAACACTGAAGCTTTCTTT CASSLPGGGGNTEAFF
TRBJ2-3 NA TRBV19 TRBD1 TGTGCCAGTAGTCCGATACAGGGGAGCATGGATACGCAGTATTTT CASSPIQGSMDTQYF
TRBJ2-2 NA TRBV2 TRBD1 TGTGCCAGCAAATTACAGGGGACCTCGAACACCGGGGAGCTGTTTTTT CASKLQGTSNTGELFF
TRBJ2-7 NA TRBV19 NA TGTGCCACCAGCTGGGGAGGCGAGCAGTACTTC CATSWGGEQYF
TRBJ2-5 NA TRBV2 NA TGTGCCAGCACTCTAGAGGAGACCCAGTACTTC CASTLEETQYF
TRBJ1-1 NA TRBV29-1 NA TGCAGCGTGTGGAGGCTTGAAGCTTTCTTT CSVWRLEAFF
TRBJ1-4 NA TRBV7-8 NA TGTGCCAGCAGCTTAGCAGGGGCGAGAGGTGAAAAACTGTTTTTT CASSLAGARGEKLFF
TRBJ2-7 NA TRBV27 NA TGTGCCAGCAGTTTAGCGCTGACCTACGAGCAGTACTTC CASSLALTYEQYF
TRBJ1-1 NA TRBV6-1 NA TGTGCCACCTCAAATCGACAGGTAGGAAACACTGAAGCTTTCTTT CATSNRQVGNTEAFF
TRBJ1-5 NA TRBV19 NA TGTGCCAGTAGTCAGGGGAGCAATCAGCCCCAGCATTTT CASSQGSNQPQHF
TRBJ2-7 NA TRBV6-6 TRBD2 TGTGCCAGCAGTCTCGGGACTAGCAAGCAGTACTTC CASSLGTSKQYF
TRBJ1-4 few TRBV21-1 NA TGTGCCAGCAGCACCCCGGGACAGGGAAATGAAAAACTGTTTTTT CASSTPGQGNEKLFF
TRBJ1-1 NA TRBV27 NA TGTGCCAGCTCAGCGATCAAGAACACTGAAGCTTTCTTT CASSAIKNTEAFF
TRBJ2-7 NA TRBV25-1 TRBD2 TGTGCCAGCAGTAAGACTAGCGGGAGCACCTACGAGCAGTACTTC CASSKTSGSTYEQYF
TRBJ1-5 NA TRBV30 NA TGTGCCTGGAGTCCAGGCGTCAGCAATCAGCCCCAGCATTTT CAWSPGVSNQPQHF
TRBJ1-2 NA TRBV2 NA TGTGCCAGCAGTGGGGGGGGGCCCTATGGCTACACCTTC CASSGGGPYGYTF
TRBJ1-4 NA TRBV18 NA TGTGCCAGCTCCCACGGAGCCACGGGTGAAAAACTGTTTTTT CASSHGATGEKLFF
TRBJ1-3 NA TRBV2 NA TGTGCCAGCAGAACAGGGTATCGAAACACCATATATTTT CASRTGYRNTIYF
TRBJ2-2 NA TRBV7-9 TRBD2 TGTGCCAGCAGCTTGGCTACGGGACTAGCGACACCGTGGGAGCTGTTTTTT CASSLATGLATPWELFF
TRBJ1-5 NA TRBV28 NA TGTGCCAGCAATTATGACAGGTTTAATCAGCCCCAGCATTTT CASNYDRFNQPQHF
TRBJ1-4 NA TRBV27 TRBD1 TGTGCCAGCAGTAGGGGGCCGGGGGAAGAAAAACTGTTTTTT CASSRGPGEEKLFF
TRBJ2-1 once TRBV7-9 TRBD2 TGTGCCAGCAGCTTCCCGCTAGCGGTCTACAATGAGCAGTTCTTC CASSFPLAVYNEQFF
TRBJ2-7 NA TRBV29-1 TRBD2 TGCAGCGTGGGAGTTCTAGCGGGAGGTGCCTACGAGCAGTACTTC CSVGVLAGGAYEQYF
TRBJ1-1 NA TRBV2 TRBD1 TGTGCCAGCAGTGCGGACAGGGGGCAGGGTGAAGCTTTCTTT CASSADRGQGEAFF
TRBJ1-5 NA TRBV30 TRBD1 TGTGCCTGGAGAGCCGGGACAGGGCGCAATCAGCCCCAGCATTTT CAWRAGTGRNQPQHF
TRBJ1-2 NA TRBV29-1 TRBD1 TGCAGCGTTGAAAACCCAGGGGGCAATGGCTACACCTTC CSVENPGGNGYTF
TRBJ1-2 NA TRBV28 TRBD1 TGTGCCAGCAGTTCCTACTCTATACAGGGGGCAGGCTATGGCTACACCTTC CASSSYSIQGAGYGYTF
TRBJ1-2 NA TRBV27 NA TGTGCCAGCAGTTCGACAGGATTCCTCAATCCTTTCTATGGCTACACCTTC CASSSTGFLNPFYGYTF
TRBJ1-2 once TRBV10-2 NA TGCGCCAGCAGCCCCTCTAATAACTATGGCTACACCTTC CASSPSNNYGYTF
TRBJ1-2 NA TRBV23-1 TRBD1 TGCGCCAGCAGGACAGGGGAATATGGCTACACCTTC CASRTGEYGYTF
TRBJ2-7 NA TRBV2 TRBD2 TGTGCCAGCAGTCCACCGGGACTAGCGGGGTCCTACGAGCAGTACTTC CASSPPGLAGSYEQYF
TRBJ2-7 NA TRBV6-1 TRBD1 TGTGCCAGCAGTGCGAAGCTCGGGACAGGTCCTTTGGAGCAGTACTTC CASSAKLGTGPLEQYF
TRBJ2-1 NA TRBV6-5 TRBD2 TGTGCCAGCAGTAGATTAGCGGGAGGATACAATGAGCAGTTCTTC CASSRLAGGYNEQFF
TRBJ2-7 once TRBV6-1 TRBD1 TGTGCCAGCGATTGGACAGGGACCTACGAGCAGTACTTC CASDWTGTYEQYF
TRBJ2-7 NA TRBV7-6 NA TGTGCCAGCAGCTTAGGGGCAGGGATTTTCTACGAGCAGTACTTC CASSLGAGIFYEQYF
TRBJ2-7 NA TRBV29-1 TRBD1 TGCAGCGTCACGTACCCGGGACAGGGGGCCTACGAGCAGTACTTC CSVTYPGQGAYEQYF